The 20 T cell receptor beta chains below were found in one sample sequenced in a study of blood T cell repertoires in COVID-19. The table came from immunoSEQ multiplex PCR; TCRdb's copy has only in-frame clones and leaves some out. The sample includes fewer than 250,000 clones, approximately 82% of them seen just once. Input material: peripheral blood. These receptors originate from a woman in her sixties or seventies with active or convalescent COVID-19.

This clone was seen a single time. The chain couples TRBV19 to TRBJ2-3; 9 bases are a match to TRBD1. The CDR3 has 14 residues. Germline V gene sequence: CDR1 LNHDA, CDR2 SQIVND (reference sequence). Germline trimming cut 5 bases from V and 5 bases from J; bases unmatched to any gene: 5. This CDR3 is CASSETGGGDTQYF. CDR3 in DNA: TGTGCCAGTAGTGAGACAGGGGGAGGAGATACGCAGTATTTT.

V and J are TRBV5-1 and TRBJ2-1, with D perhaps TRBD2 (7 bases). CDR1 is SGHRS and CDR2 is YFSETQ in the germline V gene. V was shortened by 6 bases and J by 5 bases, with 24 bases between the two germline ends. The CDR3 covers 17 residues. Here the CDR3 reads CASTLGVFGGAHNEQFF. The CDR3 region has the DNA TGCGCCAGCACCCTTGGGGTCTTTGGGGGGGCCCACAATGAGCAGTTCTTC.

The V call is TRBV12-1, the J call TRBJ1-1. TRBV12-1 is shown as a pseudogene. The CDR3 is 11 amino acids. The CDR3 region is CARGGGTEAFF. CDR3 DNA sequence: TGTGCCCGCGGGGGGGGCACTGAAGCTTTCTTT.

This clone was detected a few times. The V call is TRBV20-1, the J call TRBJ2-2, with 9 nucleotides matching TRBD1. The CDR3 is made up of 16 amino acids. CDR1 and CDR2 from the germline V gene are DFQATT and SNEGSKA (reference sequence). The V and J ends lost 3 bases and 1 base, in that order; junction bases with no gene match: 6. DNA for the CDR3: TGCAGTGCTAGTAGGACAGGGGCCTTGAACACCGGGGAGCTGTTTTTT. Translated: CSASRTGALNTGELFF.

The chain joins TRBV5-4 to TRBJ2-3; the match to TRBD2 covers 9 bases. This CDR3 contains 15 residues. CDR1 is SGHNT, CDR2 YYREEE, per germline (reference sequence). V lost 3 bases to trimming and J lost 0 bases; unmatched junction nucleotides: 2. The CDR3 nucleotides read TGTGCCAGCAGCTCTAGCGGGACTAGCACAGATACGCAGTATTTT. This codes for CASSSSGTSTDTQYF.

This chain joins TRBV5-5 and TRBJ1-2, with TRBD1 as a possible D gene (5 bases). CDR1 is SGHKS, CDR2 YYEKEE, per germline (reference sequence). The CDR3 has 13 amino acids. The germline V and J ends were trimmed by 7 bases and 4 bases, with 14 bases remaining between them. CDR3 in amino acids: CASHPSDSYGYTF. CDR3 in DNA: TGTGCCAGCCACCCATCCGACAGCTATGGCTACACCTTC.

V usage is TRBV7-6 and J usage is TRBJ1-5; a possible D gene is TRBD1 (5 bases). The germline V and J ends were trimmed by 5 bases and 4 bases, with 12 bases remaining between them. The CDR3 covers 14 residues. Germline lookup yields CDR1 SGHVS and CDR2 FNYEAQ. The DNA of the CDR3 is TGTGCCAGCAGCCAGCAAACAGGAAATCAGCCCCAGCATTTT. Translation gives CASSQQTGNQPQHF. The whole variable domain, remainder taken from reference TRBV7-6 and TRBJ1-5, is GAGVSQSPRYKVTKRGQDVALRCDPISGHVSLYWYRQALGQGPEFLTYFNYEAQQDKSGLPNDRFSAERPEGSISTLTIQRTEQRDSAMYRCASSQQTGNQPQHFGDGTRLSIL.

The rearrangement joins TRBV3-1 (or the pseudogene TRBV3-2) to TRBJ2-7, with 9 nucleotides matching TRBD2. Trimming at V came to 4 bases and at J to 7 bases, leaving 11 bases not matched to a gene. Looked up from germline, CDR1 is LGHDT and CDR2 is YNNKEL (reference sequence). CDR3 length: 15 residues. CDR3 nucleotides: TGTGCCAGCAGCCCCCGCGCTAGCGGGACGGGAGAGCAGTACTTC. Its protein product is CASSPRASGTGEQYF.

The chain has TRBV5-6 and TRBJ2-1, with D hard to call. Trimming removed 5 bases at V and 0 bases at J, with 15 bases between. The length of the CDR3 is 16 residues. Germline V lookup: CDR1 SGHDT, CDR2 YYEEEE. CDR3 amino acids: CASRAGGLSSYNEQFF. CDR3 nucleotides: TGTGCCAGCAGGGCTGGCGGCTTGAGCTCCTACAATGAGCAGTTCTTC.

Comments on this clone: It differs at one base from a far larger clone, so likely a read error. This chain uses TRBV5-4 with TRBJ2-7; weak D call: TRBD1 (6 bases). Trimming removed 4 bases at V and 0 bases at J, with 8 bases between. Germline CDR1 and CDR2: SGHNT and YYREEE (reference sequence). The CDR3 contains 13 residues. DNA of the CDR3: TGTGCCAGCAGCCGGGACAACTCCTACGAGCAGTACTTC. This gives the protein CASSRDNSYEQYF.

The rearrangement joins TRBV18 to TRBJ1-6; 8 bases line up with TRBD1. There are 17 residues in the CDR3. CDR1 and CDR2 (germline): KGHSH, LQKENI. V gave up 5 bases and J gave up 2 bases; unmatched junction bases: 8. In DNA, the CDR3 is TGTGCCAGCTCATACGGACAGGGCCCTCCCTATAATTCACCCCTCCACTTT. This encodes CASSYGQGPPYNSPLHF.

The chain links TRBV9 to TRBJ2-2; D might be TRBD1 (6 bases). Looked up from germline, CDR1 is SGDLS and CDR2 is YYNGEE. CDR3 length: 16 amino acids. V lost 0 bases to trimming and J lost 5 bases, with 14 bases between them. The CDR3: CASSVATGQLTGELFF. CDR3 sequence (DNA): TGTGCCAGCAGCGTAGCTACAGGGCAGCTTACCGGGGAGCTGTTTTTT.

The rearrangement links TRBV25-1 to TRBJ1-6; the D gene is possibly TRBD1 (6 bases). This CDR3 spans 14 amino acids. Germline assignment: CDR1 MGHDK and CDR2 SYGVNS. Trimming took off 4 bases at V and 7 bases at J, with 11 bases between the two ends. CDR3 amino acids: CASSVQGLNSPLHF. The CDR3 DNA sequence: TGTGCCAGCAGTGTACAGGGCTTAAATTCACCCCTCCACTTT. Complete variable domain (other parts from reference TRBV25-1 and TRBJ1-6): EADIYQTPRYLVIGTGKKITLECSQTMGHDKMYWYQQDPGMELHLIHYSYGVNSTEKGDLSSESTVSRIRTEHFPLTLESARPSHTSQYLCASSVQGLNSPLHFGNGTRLTVT.

This rearrangement joins TRBV5-1 to TRBJ2-1, with 10 bases that match TRBD2. The CDR3 is 16 residues long. The V gene's germline CDR1 is SGHRS and CDR2 YFSETQ. J was trimmed by 8 bases and V by 2 bases; bases with no gene match: 10. The CDR3 reads CASSFQPGLARDEQFF. DNA for the CDR3: TGCGCCAGCAGCTTTCAACCGGGACTAGCGCGGGATGAGCAGTTCTTC. Full variable domain (remainder filled in from reference TRBV5-1 and TRBJ2-1): KAGVTQTPRYLIKTRGQQVTLSCSPISGHRSVSWYQQTPGQGLQFLFEYFSETQRNKGNFPGRFSGRQFSNSRSEMNVSTLELGDSALYLCASSFQPGLARDEQFFGPGTRLTVL.

The V gene is TRBV5-4, the J gene TRBJ2-5; D is perhaps TRBD1 (7 bases). CDR1 is SGHNT, CDR2 YYREEE, per germline (reference sequence). The CDR3 is made up of 16 amino acids. V dropped 3 bases and J dropped 5 bases, with 20 bases sitting between them. The CDR3 DNA is TGTGCCAGCAGCTCGGGGACGACAGGGAGGTGGGAGACCCAGTACTTC. Translated, it gives CASSSGTTGRWETQYF.

The sample holds one count of this clone. The chain uses TRBV27 and TRBJ1-2; 9 nucleotides line up with TRBD1. CDR3 size: 14 residues. Germline V gives CDR1 MNHEY, CDR2 SMNVEV (reference sequence). The ends lost 9 bases at V and 6 bases at J; junction bases unmatched: 11. CDR3 in amino acids: CASRRDRATHGYTF. CDR3 nucleotides: TGTGCCAGTCGTCGGGACAGGGCGACTCATGGCTACACCTTC.

V gene TRBV7-2 combines with J gene TRBJ1-4, with D perhaps matching TRBD1 (5 bases). CDR1 is SGHTA and CDR2 is FQGNSA in the germline V gene. Between the trimmed V and J ends, which lost 2 bases and 2 bases, there was a span of 9 bases. CDR3 length equals 15 residues. In DNA form, the CDR3 reads TGTGCCAGCAGCTTAATTGGGGGGACTAATGAAAAACTGTTTTTT. Its translation is CASSLIGGTNEKLFF.

The V and J genes are TRBV5-1 and TRBJ2-7; TRBD1 might be the D (6 bases). The CDR3 runs to 13 residues. Trimming removed 4 bases from V and 1 base from J, with 9 bases in between. Germline CDR1 is SGHRS and CDR2 is YFSETQ. CDR3 amino acids: CASSLRGSYEQYF. The CDR3 coding sequence is TGCGCCAGCAGCCTAAGGGGGTCCTACGAGCAGTACTTC.

The chain employs TRBV5-6 and TRBJ2-7; no definite D call. V was pared by 0 bases and J by 5 bases, with 9 bases between. Germline CDR1 SGHDT, CDR2 YYEEEE. This CDR3 region has 13 residues. The CDR3 region has the DNA TGTGCCAGCAGCTTGGTGGGTAGCAACGAGCAGTACTTC. Its protein is CASSLVGSNEQYF.

The CDR3 here is CASGGGANTEAFF. The CDR3 nucleotides read TGCGCCAGCGGGGGGGGAGCGAACACTGAAGCTTTCTTT. The chain has TRBV5-1 and TRBJ1-1; TRBD1 is a possible D gene (5 bases). CDR3 length equals 13 residues. Trimming took off 7 bases at V and 1 base at J, with 11 bases between the two ends. CDR1 is SGHRS, CDR2 YFSETQ, per germline.